This T cell receptor (beta chain) was recovered during a study of blood T cell repertoires in COVID-19. At the level of the study: Researchers got acute and convalescent COVID-19 samples from the United States, Italy and Spain. The analysed material was cDNA or gDNA that came from T cells, B-cell-depleted T cells, or PBMCs.

Trimming shortened V by 7 bases and J by 4 bases, and 25 bases separated the two germline ends. The CDR3 totals 18 residues. Per germline, CDR1 WNHNN and CDR2 SYGVQD (reference sequence). This clone was found a few times. Sequencing was performed with immunoSEQ multiplex PCR; in TCRdb, only in-frame clones are kept and a portion is missing. The sample includes about 160,000 clones, over 70% of them seen just once. Sequencing was performed on peripheral blood. The rearrangement links TRBV10-1 to TRBJ1-4; D gene uncertain. This receptor was taken from a man between 65 and 79 years old with acute or convalescent COVID-19. This chain's CDR3 is CASKGEPSWAAHNEKLFF. In nucleotides, the CDR3 is TGCGCCAGCAAGGGAGAGCCATCCTGGGCGGCACATAATGAAAAACTGTTTTTT.